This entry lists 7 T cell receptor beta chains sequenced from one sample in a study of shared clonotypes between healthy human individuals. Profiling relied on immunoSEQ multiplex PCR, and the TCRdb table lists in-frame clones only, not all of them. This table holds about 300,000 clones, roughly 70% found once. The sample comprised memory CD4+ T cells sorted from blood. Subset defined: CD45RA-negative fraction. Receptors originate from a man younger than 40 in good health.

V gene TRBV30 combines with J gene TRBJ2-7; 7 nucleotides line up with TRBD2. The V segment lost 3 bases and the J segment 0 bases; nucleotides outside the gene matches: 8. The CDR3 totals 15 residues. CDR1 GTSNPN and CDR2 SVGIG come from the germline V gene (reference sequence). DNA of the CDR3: TGTGCCTGGAGAAGAGTCGGGGGGAGCTCCTACGAGCAGTACTTC. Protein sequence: CAWRRVGGSSYEQYF.

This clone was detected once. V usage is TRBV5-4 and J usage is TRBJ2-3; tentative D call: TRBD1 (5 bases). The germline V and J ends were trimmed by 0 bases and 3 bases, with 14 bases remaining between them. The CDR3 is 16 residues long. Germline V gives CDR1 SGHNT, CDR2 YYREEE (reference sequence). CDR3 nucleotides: TGTGCCAGCAGCTTGGGCCGAAATAAGGGGACAGATACGCAGTATTTT. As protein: CASSLGRNKGTDTQYF.

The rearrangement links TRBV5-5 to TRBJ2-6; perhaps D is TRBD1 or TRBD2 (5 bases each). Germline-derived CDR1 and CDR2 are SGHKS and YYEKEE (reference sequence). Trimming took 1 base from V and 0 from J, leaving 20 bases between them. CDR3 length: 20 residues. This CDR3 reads CASSLSRAGTVDSGANVLTF. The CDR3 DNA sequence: TGTGCCAGCAGCTTGTCCCGAGCCGGGACGGTTGACTCTGGGGCCAACGTCCTGACTTTC.

Written as DNA, the CDR3 is TGTGCCAGCAGTTACGCTGTCTCTGGAAACACCATATATTTT. This codes for CASSYAVSGNTIYF. This rearrangement joins TRBV6-5 to TRBJ1-3, with D uncertain. The CDR3 is 14 residues long. The V gene lost 2 bases and the J gene lost 0 bases, with 5 bases spanning the gap. In germline, CDR1 is MNHEY, CDR2 SVGAGI.

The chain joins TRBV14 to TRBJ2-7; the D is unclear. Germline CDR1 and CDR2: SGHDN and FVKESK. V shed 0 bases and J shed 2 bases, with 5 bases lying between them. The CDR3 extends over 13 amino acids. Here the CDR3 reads CASSQEHPYEQYF. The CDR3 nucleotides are TGTGCCAGCAGCCAAGAACATCCCTACGAGCAGTACTTC.

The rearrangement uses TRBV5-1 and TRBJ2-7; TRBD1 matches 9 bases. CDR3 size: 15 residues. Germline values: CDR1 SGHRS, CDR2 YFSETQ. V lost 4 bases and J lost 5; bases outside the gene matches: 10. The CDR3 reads CASSDLDRGVHEQYF. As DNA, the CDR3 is TGCGCCAGCAGCGACCTGGACAGGGGTGTACACGAGCAGTACTTC.

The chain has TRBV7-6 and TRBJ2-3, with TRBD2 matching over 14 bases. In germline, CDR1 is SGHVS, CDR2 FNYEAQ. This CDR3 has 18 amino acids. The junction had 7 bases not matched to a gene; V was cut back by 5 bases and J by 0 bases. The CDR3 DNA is TGTGCCAGCAGCAGACGACTAGCGGGAGGGTCTAGCACAGATACGCAGTATTTT. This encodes CASSRRLAGGSSTDTQYF.